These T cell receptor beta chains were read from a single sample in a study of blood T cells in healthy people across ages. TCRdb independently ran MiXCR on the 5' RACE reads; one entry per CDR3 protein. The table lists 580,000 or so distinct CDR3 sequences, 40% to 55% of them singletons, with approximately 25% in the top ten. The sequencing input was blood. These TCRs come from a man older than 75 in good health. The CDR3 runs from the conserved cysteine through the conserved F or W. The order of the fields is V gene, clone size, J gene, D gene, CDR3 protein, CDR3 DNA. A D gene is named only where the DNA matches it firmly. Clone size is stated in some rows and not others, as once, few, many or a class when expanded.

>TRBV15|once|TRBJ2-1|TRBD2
CATSRDDGNRGLAYNNEQFF
TGTGCCACCAGCAGAGATGATGGGAATAGGGGACTAGCGTACAACAATGAGCAGTTCTTC
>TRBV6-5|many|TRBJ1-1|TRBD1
CASSDRDIFLGAEAFF
TGTGCCAGCAGCGACAGGGATATTTTTTTGGGCGCTGAAGCTTTCTTT
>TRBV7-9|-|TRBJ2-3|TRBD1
CASSLATGTGSTDTQYF
TGTGCCAGCAGCTTAGCGACCGGGACAGGGAGCACAGATACGCAGTATTTT
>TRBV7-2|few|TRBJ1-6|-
CASSPSTGNNSPLHF
TGTGCCAGCAGCCCCTCCACAGGGAATAATTCACCCCTCCACTTT
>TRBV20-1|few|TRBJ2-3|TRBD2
CSASTGGSTDTQYF
TGCAGTGCTAGCACGGGAGGGAGCACAGATACGCAGTATTTT
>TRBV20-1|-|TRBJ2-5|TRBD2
CSVRGLTSVYQETQYF
TGCAGTGTTAGAGGTCTAACTAGCGTGTACCAAGAGACCCAGTACTTT
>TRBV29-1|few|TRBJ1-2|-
CSVEERRTNYGYTF
TGCAGCGTTGAAGAACGCAGGACTAACTATGGCTACACCTTC
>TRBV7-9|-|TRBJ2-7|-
CASSLALDKEQYF
TGTGCCAGCAGCTTAGCGTTAGACAAGGAGCAGTACTTC
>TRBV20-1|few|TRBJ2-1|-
CSARVPGKKEQFF
TGCAGTGCTAGAGTACCAGGGAAAAAGGAGCAGTTCTTC
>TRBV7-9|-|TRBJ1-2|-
CASSRRGIRDYGYTF
TGTGCCAGCAGCCGACGGGGAATACGGGACTATGGCTACACCTTC
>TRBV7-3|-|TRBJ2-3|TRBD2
CASSPQRGNTDTQYF
TGTGCCAGCAGCCCGCAGCGGGGGAACACAGATACGCAGTATTTT
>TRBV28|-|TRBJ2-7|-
CASSDLRTGQPYEQYF
TGTGCCAGCAGCGACCTGAGAACGGGACAACCCTACGAGCAGTACTTC
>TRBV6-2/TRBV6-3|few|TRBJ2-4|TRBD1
CASMARDRVDRQQYF
TGTGCCAGCATGGCCAGGGACAGGGTTGACCGACAGCAGTACTTC
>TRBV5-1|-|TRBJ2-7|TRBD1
CASSGTGISEQYF
TGCGCCAGCAGCGGGACAGGGATCAGCGAGCAGTACTTC
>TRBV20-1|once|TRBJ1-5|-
CSGGPSNQPQHF
TGCAGTGGGGGACCGAGCAATCAGCCCCAGCATTTT
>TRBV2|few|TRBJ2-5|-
CASSRRHGTQETQYF
TGTGCCAGCAGTCGACGGCACGGGACCCAAGAGACCCAGTACTTC
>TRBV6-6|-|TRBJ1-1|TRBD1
CANSGQGYAEAFF
TGTGCCAACAGTGGACAGGGTTACGCTGAAGCTTTCTTT
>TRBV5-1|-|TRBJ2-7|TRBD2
CASSVLAGDYEQYF
TGCGCCAGCAGCGTCCTAGCGGGGGACTACGAGCAGTACTTC
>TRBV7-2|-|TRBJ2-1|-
CASIIDASYNEQFF
TGTGCCAGCATCATAGATGCATCCTACAATGAGCAGTTCTTC
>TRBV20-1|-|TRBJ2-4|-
CSARDVVGAKNIRYF
TGCAGTGCTAGAGATGTAGTGGGCGCCAAAAACATTCGGTACTTC
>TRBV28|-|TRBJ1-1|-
CASSLERVQGAFF
TGTGCCAGCAGTTTGGAGAGAGTCCAGGGCGCTTTCTTT
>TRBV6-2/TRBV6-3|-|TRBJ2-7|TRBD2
CASSRTSGRSSYEQYF
TGTGCCAGCAGTCGGACTAGCGGGAGGAGCTCCTACGAGCAGTACTTC
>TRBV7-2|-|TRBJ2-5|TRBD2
CASRNPGLVHETQYF
TGTGCCAGCCGAAACCCGGGACTAGTCCACGAGACCCAGTACTTC